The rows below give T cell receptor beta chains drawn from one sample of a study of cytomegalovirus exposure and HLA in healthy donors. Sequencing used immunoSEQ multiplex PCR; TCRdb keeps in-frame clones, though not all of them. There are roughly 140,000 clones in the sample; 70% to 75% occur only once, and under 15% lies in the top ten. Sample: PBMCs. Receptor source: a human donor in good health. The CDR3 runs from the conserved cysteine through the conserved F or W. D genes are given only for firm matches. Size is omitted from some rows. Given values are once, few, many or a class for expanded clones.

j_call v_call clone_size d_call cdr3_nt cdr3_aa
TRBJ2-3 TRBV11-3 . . TGTGCCAGCAGCTTAGCAGGGGTGAGCACAGATACGCAGTATTTT CASSLAGVSTDTQYF
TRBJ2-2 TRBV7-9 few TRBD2 TGTGCCAGCGATACGGCGGGGGGTACCGGGGAGCTGTTTTTT CASDTAGGTGELFF
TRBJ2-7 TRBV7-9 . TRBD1 TGTGCCAGCAGCCCCCGGGACAGGGGATCCTACGAGCAGTACTTC CASSPRDRGSYEQYF
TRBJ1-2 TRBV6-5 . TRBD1 TGTGCCACCCGTTCGGATTGGGACAGCTATGGCTACACCTTC CATRSDWDSYGYTF
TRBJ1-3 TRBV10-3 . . TGTGCCATCAGTGACCCGTGGAGTGGAAACACCATATATTTT CAISDPWSGNTIYF
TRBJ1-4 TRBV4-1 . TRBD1 TGCGCCAGCAGCGCCACTGGCACACACACACAGGGGGCGAGGGTAAAACTGTTTTTT CASSATGTHTQGARVKLFF
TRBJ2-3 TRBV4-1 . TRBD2 TGCGCCAGCAGCCCCACCGGGGGGGCGGCGGGCACAGATACGCAGTATTTT CASSPTGGAAGTDTQYF
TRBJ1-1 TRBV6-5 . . TGTGCCAGCAGTTACCTTGAGACAGGGAACACTGAAGCTTTCTTT CASSYLETGNTEAFF
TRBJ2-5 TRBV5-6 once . TGTGCCAGCAGCTTGGTCGGGTACGAGACCCAGTACTTC CASSLVGYETQYF
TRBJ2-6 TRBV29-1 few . TGCAGCGCCCCTTCAGGGTCCTCTGGGGCCAACGTCCTGACTTTC CSAPSGSSGANVLTF
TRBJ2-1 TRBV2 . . TGTGCCAGCAGTCCTCTAGCGTGTGAGCAGTTCTTC CASSPLACEQFF
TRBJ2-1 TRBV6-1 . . TGTGCCAGCAGTGAAGATGAGGGAACCTACAATGAGCAGTTCTTC CASSEDEGTYNEQFF
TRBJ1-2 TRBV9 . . TGTGCCAGCAGCACTAGGACGGAGAACTATGGCTACACCTTC CASSTRTENYGYTF
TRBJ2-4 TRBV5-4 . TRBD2 TGTGCCAGCTCACCTAGCGGGACTAAAAACATTCAGTACTTC CASSPSGTKNIQYF
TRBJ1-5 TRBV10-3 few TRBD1 TGTGCCACTTCAGACAGGGGTCTTCAGCATTTT CATSDRGLQHF
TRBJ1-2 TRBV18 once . TGTGCCAGCTCGCCCCAACAGGAACACATGAGCACCTTC CASSPQQEHMSTF
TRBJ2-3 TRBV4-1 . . TGCGCCAGCAGCCAAGTCGGGGTTACTAGATCTGGAGATACGCAGTATTTT CASSQVGVTRSGDTQYF
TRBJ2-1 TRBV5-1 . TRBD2 TGCGCCAGCAGCGAAACTAGCGGCACCTACAATGAGCAGTTCTTC CASSETSGTYNEQFF
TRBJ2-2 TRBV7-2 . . TGTGCCAGCAGCTCGGCGAACACCGGGGAGCTGTTTTTT CASSSANTGELFF
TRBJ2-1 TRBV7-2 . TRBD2 TGTGCCAGCAGGACCGGGACTAGAAGATACAATGAGCAGTTCTTC CASRTGTRRYNEQFF
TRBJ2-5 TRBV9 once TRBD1 TGTGCCAGCAGCCCAGGACAGGGCCCCCAAGAGACCCAGTACTTC CASSPGQGPQETQYF
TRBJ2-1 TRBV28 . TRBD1 TGTGCCAGCAGTTTCCGAGACAGGGGTACAAATGAGCAGTTCTTC CASSFRDRGTNEQFF
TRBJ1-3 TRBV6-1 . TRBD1 TGTGCCAGCAGCGACACAGGGGGCGGAAACACCATATATTTT CASSDTGGGNTIYF
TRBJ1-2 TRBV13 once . TGTGCCAGCAGCTTAGGCCTCGGGGGAAGTGGCTACACCTTC CASSLGLGGSGYTF
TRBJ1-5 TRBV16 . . TGTGCCAGCAGCCAATCGGAACAGGGCCATCAGCCCCAGCATTTT CASSQSEQGHQPQHF
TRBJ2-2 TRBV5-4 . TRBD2 TGTGCCAGCAGCTTGGGGCTAGCGGACACCGGGGAGCTGTTTTTT CASSLGLADTGELFF
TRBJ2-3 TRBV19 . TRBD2 TGTGCCAGCAAAGTACTAGCGGGAGCGTCAGATACGCAGTATTTT CASKVLAGASDTQYF
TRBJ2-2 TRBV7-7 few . TGTGCTAGCAGCTTTGGGCAGGGCAGGACCGGGGAGCTGTTTTTT CASSFGQGRTGELFF
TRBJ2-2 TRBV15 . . TGTGCCACCAGCAGAGAGTCTGCTGGAGCGAACACCGGGGAGCTGTTTTTT CATSRESAGANTGELFF
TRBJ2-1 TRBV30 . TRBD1 TGTGCCTACGGGACAGCGAACAATGAGCAGTTCTTC CAYGTANNEQFF
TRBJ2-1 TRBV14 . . TGTGCCAGCAGCCAAGGTCCAAGCGCACAGCAGTTCTTC CASSQGPSAQQFF
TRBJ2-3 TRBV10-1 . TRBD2 TGCGCCAGCAGCGCAACCGGGACTAGCGGGAGCACAGATACGCAGTATTTT CASSATGTSGSTDTQYF
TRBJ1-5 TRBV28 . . TGTGCCAGCAGTCGGGACAACAATCAGCCCCAGCATTTT CASSRDNNQPQHF
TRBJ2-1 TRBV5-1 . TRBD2 TGCGCCAGCAGCAGAATAGCGGGGGGCTACAATGAGCAGTTCTTC CASSRIAGGYNEQFF
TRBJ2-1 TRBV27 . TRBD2 TGTGCCAGCAGTCCTTTAGCGGGTTCCTACAATGAGCAGTTCTTC CASSPLAGSYNEQFF
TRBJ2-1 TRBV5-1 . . TGCGCCAGCAGCTTGAGGCAGGGGTCCTACAATGAGCAGTTCTTC CASSLRQGSYNEQFF
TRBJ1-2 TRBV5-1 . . TGCGCCAGCAGCTTGGCCTCGGATGGCTACACCTTC CASSLASDGYTF
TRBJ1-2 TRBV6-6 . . TGTGCCAGCAGTTACGATTCGGGTGGCTACACCTTC CASSYDSGGYTF
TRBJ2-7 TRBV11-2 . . TGTGCCAGCAGTCCCCTCTCGGGGCGGGAAGCCTACGAGCAGTACTTC CASSPLSGREAYEQYF
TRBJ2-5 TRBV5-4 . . TGTGCCAGCAGCTTGAGCGGCGGACTCCAAGAGACCCAGTACTTC CASSLSGGLQETQYF
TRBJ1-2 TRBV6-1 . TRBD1 TGTGCCAGCAGGTTCAACCGGGACAGTTATGGCTACACCTTC CASRFNRDSYGYTF
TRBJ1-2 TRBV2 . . TGTGCCAGCAGTGTGGCCGAGGGTAGGTCGCATGGCTACACCTTC CASSVAEGRSHGYTF
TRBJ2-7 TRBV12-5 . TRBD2 TGTGCTAGTGGTTTGGTTGGGACTAGCTCCTACGAGCAGTACTTC CASGLVGTSSYEQYF
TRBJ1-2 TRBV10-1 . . TGCGCCAGCAGACCTCGAGTTATTAACTATGGCTACACCTTC CASRPRVINYGYTF
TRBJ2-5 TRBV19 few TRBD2 TGTGCCAGTAGTCGGCTAGCGGGGGTTCGGGGAGAGACCCAGTACTTC CASSRLAGVRGETQYF
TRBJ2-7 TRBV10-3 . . TGTGCCATCAGCCCGGGACAAACCGAGCAGTACTTC CAISPGQTEQYF
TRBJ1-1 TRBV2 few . TGTGCCAGCGAAGGGGGGGGTGAAGCTTTCTTT CASEGGGEAFF
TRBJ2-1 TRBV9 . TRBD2 TGTGCCAGCAGCGCCCCGGGACTAGCTGCCAATGAGCAGTTCTTC CASSAPGLAANEQFF
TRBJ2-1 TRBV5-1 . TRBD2 TGCGCCAGCAGCTACGGACTAGTCGGCGGTGAGCAGTTCTTC CASSYGLVGGEQFF
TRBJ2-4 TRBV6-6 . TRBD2 TGTGCCAGCAGTCCAGGGAGGGACATTCAGTACTTC CASSPGRDIQYF
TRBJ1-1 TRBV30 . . TGTGCCTGGAGCAAGGGGGGGACTGAAGCTTTCTTT CAWSKGGTEAFF
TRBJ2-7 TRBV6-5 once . TGTGCCAGCAGTTACCTCCGGGACACCTCCTACGAGCAGTACTTC CASSYLRDTSYEQYF
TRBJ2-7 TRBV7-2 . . TGTGCCAGCAGCTTAGCGGCGACAGGCCTTCTCTACGAGCAGTACTTC CASSLAATGLLYEQYF
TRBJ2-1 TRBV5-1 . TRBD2 TGCGCCAGCAGCTTGCCTGGGACTAGCGGGGGGGATGAGCAGTTCTTC CASSLPGTSGGDEQFF
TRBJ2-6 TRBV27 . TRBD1 TGTGCCAGCAGCCCGACAGGGGGCATAAGCTCTGGGGCCAACGTCCTGACTTTC CASSPTGGISSGANVLTF